Following are 10 T cell receptor beta chains from one sample sequenced in a study of cytomegalovirus exposure and HLA in healthy donors. The PCR contained 60 Vbeta and 13 Jbeta primers. The table came from immunoSEQ multiplex PCR; TCRdb's copy has only in-frame clones and leaves some out. The sample contains some 150,000 clones, around 10% of which appear only once. Sequencing was done on a sample of PBMCs. All receptors come from a male donor in good health and CMV-seronegative.

The chain is built from TRBV19 and TRBJ2-7, with 8 bases matching TRBD2. The V segment lost 9 bases and the J segment 6 bases; nucleotides outside the gene matches: 10. Per the germline V gene, CDR1 is LNHDA and CDR2 is SQIVND (reference sequence). CDR3 size: 13 residues. CDR3 sequence reads: CASGGDQSSEQYF. The DNA of the CDR3 is TGTGCCAGCGGGGGGGACCAGTCGAGCGAGCAGTACTTC. Together with reference TRBV19 and TRBJ2-7, the CDR3 gives the full variable domain: DGGITQSPKYLFRKEGQNVTLSCEQNLNHDAMYWYRQDPGQGLRLIYYSQIVNDFQKGDIAEGYSVSREKKESFPLTVTSAQKNPTAFYLCASGGDQSSEQYFGPGTRLTVT.

As concerns this clone: Different DNA sequences within this sample yield the same CDR3. This chain joins TRBV30 and TRBJ2-1; 10 bases are a match to TRBD2. CDR1 GTSNPN and CDR2 SVGIG come from the germline V gene (reference sequence). The CDR3 sequence is 19 residues long. Unmatched junction bases numbered 18, after V lost 4 bases and J lost 3 bases. Here the CDR3 reads CAWTAASTSGNQYYNEQFF. For the CDR3, the DNA is TGTGCCTGGACCGCCGCCAGTACTAGCGGGAACCAGTACTACAATGAGCAGTTCTTC.

The J gene is TRBJ2-1, the V gene TRBV27; 9 bases are shared with TRBD1. Germline CDR1 MNHEY, CDR2 SMNVEV (reference sequence). V dropped 7 bases and J dropped 2; count of bases not matched to a gene: 6. The CDR3 runs to 15 residues. The CDR3 DNA reads TGTGCCAGCAAGAGCCGGGACAGGGCCTACAATGAGCAGTTCTTC. Translation: CASKSRDRAYNEQFF.

The V and J genes are TRBV23-1 and TRBJ1-6; the D is unclear. TRBV23-1 is marked as an open reading frame, function uncertain. V was cut by 3 bases and J by 6 bases, with 18 bases left in between. This CDR3 contains 17 residues. DNA for the CDR3: TGCGCCAGCAGTCATCTATTGACATTCAACTTTAATTCACCCCTCCACTTT. The encoded protein is CASSHLLTFNFNSPLHF.

This clone was found a few times. This rearrangement joins TRBV25-1 to TRBJ2-1; 10 bases agree with TRBD2. Germline V gene data show CDR1 as MGHDK and CDR2 as SYGVNS. V trimming: 6 bases; J trimming: 4 bases; junction bases outside the gene matches: 3. The CDR3 length is 14 residues. The CDR3 sequence is CASRLTSGYNEQFF. CDR3 in DNA: TGTGCCAGCAGGCTGACTAGCGGGTACAATGAGCAGTTCTTC.

This chain joins TRBV5-6 and TRBJ2-1, with D possibly matching TRBD1 (5 bases). The V and J ends lost 2 bases and 9 bases respectively, with 6 bases between them. The length of the CDR3 is 11 residues. Germline loops: CDR1 SGHDT, CDR2 YYEEEE. The CDR3 region is CASSLRGEQFF. As DNA, the CDR3 is TGTGCCAGCAGCTTAAGGGGTGAGCAGTTCTTC. Filled out from reference TRBV5-6 and TRBJ2-1, the complete variable domain reads DAGVTQSPTHLIKTRGQQVTLRCSPKSGHDTVSWYQQALGQGPQFIFQYYEEEERQRGNFPDRFSGHQFPNYSSELNVNALLLGDSALYLCASSLRGEQFFGPGTRLTVL.

This clone appeared a few times. The chain carries TRBV13 and TRBJ1-2; 7 bases map to TRBD1. The germline V gene encodes CDR1 PRHDT and CDR2 FYEKMQ (reference sequence). The CDR3 is made up of 14 amino acids. V was clipped by 1 base and J by 2 bases; unmatched bases: 1. The CDR3 nucleotides read TGTGCCAGCAGCTTAGTACAGGGGAACTATGGCTACACCTTC. Translated, it gives CASSLVQGNYGYTF.

The chain joins TRBV6-5 to TRBJ2-1; 8 positions match TRBD2. CDR3 length equals 15 residues. Germline V gene data show CDR1 as MNHEY and CDR2 as SVGAGI. Trimming removed 10 bases from V and 5 bases from J; junction bases left unmatched: 13. Here the CDR3 DNA reads TGTGCCACCCACAGCCGAGTTAGCGGGGACAATGAGCAGTTCTTC. It is translated as CATHSRVSGDNEQFF.

The gene calls are TRBV4-3 and TRBJ2-2; maybe TRBD2 (5 bases). CDR1 LGHNA and CDR2 YSLEER come from the germline V gene. This CDR3 region has 16 residues. V lost 0 bases and J 4 bases, leaving 12 bases between the germline ends. Here the CDR3 DNA reads TGCGCCAGCAGCCAAGATACCGGACTCGTCACCGGGGAGCTGTTTTTT. Encoded protein: CASSQDTGLVTGELFF.

There are a few counts of this clone. This chain connects TRBV7-3 to TRBJ2-1; 10 positions match TRBD2. Unmatched junction bases numbered 11, after V lost 5 bases and J lost 7 bases. The germline V gene encodes CDR1 SGHTA and CDR2 FQGTGA. This CDR3 has 16 residues. The CDR3 sequence is CASSPTGLAGVNEQFF. CDR3 nucleotide sequence: TGTGCCAGCAGCCCGACCGGGCTAGCGGGAGTAAATGAGCAGTTCTTC.